This passage covers 15 T cell receptor beta chains from one sample sequenced in a study of graft-versus-host responses after intestinal transplantation. Here immunoSEQ multiplex PCR was the method, and the copy in TCRdb shows in-frame clones only, minus some. In the table there are 77,000 or so clones, about 92% of which are singletons. The sequencing used PBMCs, collected 98 days after intestinal transplantation. The receptors were sampled from a human patient who received an intestinal transplant, so some T cells may come from the graft donor.

The chain couples TRBV11-3 to TRBJ2-3, with 12 bases identical to TRBD2. Germline-derived CDR1 and CDR2 are SGHNT and YENEEA. The V segment lost 5 bases and the J segment 1 base; nucleotides outside the gene matches: 7. The CDR3 is 17 amino acids. In DNA, the CDR3 is TGTGCCAGCAGCCCAGGCAGGACTAGCGGGGGCACAGATACGCAGTATTTT. It translates to CASSPGRTSGGTDTQYF.

J is TRBJ1-2 and V is TRBV10-2, with D possibly being TRBD1 (5 bases). The CDR3 has 14 amino acids. The germline gives CDR1 WSHSY, CDR2 SAAADI. Trimming stripped 0 bases from V and 5 bases from J, with 10 bases between. The CDR3, as DNA: TGCGCCAGCAGTGAGTCAAGACAGTTGTATGGCTACACCTTC. Amino acids: CASSESRQLYGYTF.

The V call is TRBV5-1, the J call TRBJ2-3, with 12 bases fitting TRBD2. V trimming: 5 bases; J trimming: 4 bases; junction bases outside the gene matches: 8. Germline lookup yields CDR1 SGHRS and CDR2 YFSETQ. The CDR3 totals 16 residues. CDR3 DNA: TGCGCCAGCAGAACCGGGACTAGCGGGTTGTCAGATACGCAGTATTTT. Protein sequence: CASRTGTSGLSDTQYF.

The chain combines TRBV4-1 with TRBJ1-3, with unresolved D. V was cut by 1 base and J by 3 bases, with 13 bases left in between. CDR1 and CDR2 from the germline V gene are MGHRA and YSYEKL. The CDR3 runs 16 residues. CDR3 loop: CASSQAEVISGNTIYF. CDR3 sequence (DNA): TGCGCCAGCAGCCAAGCTGAGGTAATAAGTGGAAACACCATATATTTT.

The V gene is TRBV9, the J gene TRBJ2-1; TRBD2 aligns across 9 bases. V lost 0 bases to trimming and J lost 8 bases; unmatched junction nucleotides: 9. The germline gives CDR1 SGDLS, CDR2 YYNGEE. The CDR3 extends over 16 amino acids. CDR3: CASSVGPSGALDEQFF. CDR3 bases: TGTGCCAGCAGCGTAGGTCCTAGCGGGGCCTTGGATGAGCAGTTCTTC.

This rearrangement joins TRBV6-5 to TRBJ2-7; the D gene is possibly TRBD2 (6 bases). This CDR3 spans 14 amino acids. Between the trimmed V and J ends, which lost 4 bases and 6 bases, there was a span of 16 bases. Germline assignment: CDR1 MNHEY and CDR2 SVGAGI. CDR3 nucleotide sequence: TGTGCCAGCAGTTCGGCGCCCGGGGGTAGCGAGCAGTACTTC. Translating it yields CASSSAPGGSEQYF.

The chain links TRBV5-4 to TRBJ1-2, with D unclear. The CDR3 covers 13 residues. V lost 4 bases to trimming and J lost 3 bases, with 10 bases between them. CDR1 is SGHNT and CDR2 is YYREEE in the germline V gene (reference sequence). Here the CDR3 DNA reads TGTGCCAGCAGCGGTGTCGAAGACTATGGCTACACCTTC. Its translation is CASSGVEDYGYTF.

The rearrangement links TRBV25-1 to TRBJ1-3, with D possibly matching TRBD1 (5 bases). Trimming removed 0 bases from V and 2 bases from J, with 8 bases in between. Germline V lookup: CDR1 MGHDK, CDR2 SYGVNS. The CDR3 contains 15 residues. The CDR3 loop is CASSEYGGAGNTIYF. CDR3 bases: TGTGCCAGCAGTGAATATGGAGGGGCTGGAAACACCATATATTTT. Looking up the rest from reference TRBV25-1 and TRBJ1-3 gives the full variable domain: EADIYQTPRYLVIGTGKKITLECSQTMGHDKMYWYQQDPGMELHLIHYSYGVNSTEKGDLSSESTVSRIRTEHFPLTLESARPSHTSQYLCASSEYGGAGNTIYFGEGSWLTVV.

The genes are TRBV4-1 and TRBJ2-5; 9 nucleotides line up with TRBD2. The V segment lost 0 bases and the J segment 1 base; nucleotides outside the gene matches: 6. There are 17 residues in the CDR3. Germline V gene sequence: CDR1 MGHRA, CDR2 YSYEKL. The CDR3, as DNA: TGCGCCAGCAGCCAAGAATTGGGGCGGGGGGGCCAAGAGACCCAGTACTTC. Translating it yields CASSQELGRGGQETQYF.

This clone came up once. In DNA, the CDR3 is TGTGCCAGCAGCTTTGGCCACTACAATGAGCAGTTCTTC. Protein: CASSFGHYNEQFF. V is TRBV5-6 and J is TRBJ2-1; D gene unclear. This CDR3 contains 13 residues. The V and J ends lost 2 bases and 3 bases respectively, with 6 bases between them. The germline gives CDR1 SGHDT, CDR2 YYEEEE. Filled out from reference TRBV5-6 and TRBJ2-1, the complete variable domain reads DAGVTQSPTHLIKTRGQQVTLRCSPKSGHDTVSWYQQALGQGPQFIFQYYEEEERQRGNFPDRFSGHQFPNYSSELNVNALLLGDSALYLCASSFGHYNEQFFGPGTRLTVL.

J is TRBJ2-3 and V is TRBV30; D remains unclear. V lost 5 bases to trimming and J lost 1 base, with 10 bases between them. From germline, CDR1 is GTSNPN and CDR2 SVGIG (reference sequence). The CDR3 sequence is 13 residues long. The CDR3 reads CAWSTGRTDTQYF. The CDR3 DNA reads TGTGCCTGGTCGACGGGTCGCACAGATACGCAGTATTTT. The full variable domain, its missing parts supplied by reference TRBV30 and TRBJ2-3, is SQTIHQWPATLVQPVGSPLSLECTVEGTSNPNLYWYRQAAGRGLQLLFYSVGIGQISSEVPQNLSASRPQDRQFILSSKKLLLSDSGFYLCAWSTGRTDTQYFGPGTRLTVL.

This sequence joins TRBV19 and TRBJ2-3; 11 positions agree with TRBD2. The CDR3 is 15 amino acids. J was trimmed by 4 bases and V by 10 bases; bases with no gene match: 10. In germline, CDR1 is LNHDA, CDR2 SQIVND (reference sequence). The CDR3 coding sequence is TGTGCCACCCAGACTAGCGGGACGGGGGCAGATACGCAGTATTTT. This gives the protein CATQTSGTGADTQYF.

The chain joins TRBV4-1 to TRBJ2-5, with 7 bases matching TRBD2. CDR3 length: 15 amino acids. The germline V gene encodes CDR1 MGHRA and CDR2 YSYEKL. V shed 1 base and J 1 base; nucleotides not matched to a gene: 3. CDR3 amino acids: CASSQGGGSQETQYF. The CDR3 DNA follows: TGCGCCAGCAGCCAAGGGGGAGGGTCCCAAGAGACCCAGTACTTC.

The rearrangement joins TRBV7-7 to TRBJ1-4; D may be TRBD1 (6 bases). Trimming stripped 10 bases from V and 0 bases from J, with 12 bases between. This CDR3 spans 14 amino acids. Germline V gene lookup returns CDR1 SSHAT and CDR2 FNYEAQ (reference sequence). CDR3: CAIRTETTNEKLFF. In DNA form, the CDR3 reads TGTGCCATCCGGACAGAAACAACTAATGAAAAACTGTTTTTT.

The rearrangement joins TRBV6-6 to TRBJ1-1; possibly TRBD1 for D (5 bases). CDR1 is MNHNY, CDR2 SVGAGI, per germline (reference sequence). CDR3 length: 13 amino acids. V dropped 10 bases and J dropped 6 bases, with 18 bases sitting between them. The CDR3 DNA follows: TGTGCCACCTGGATGTGGGGGGAGGCTGAAGCTTTCTTT. Translated: CATWMWGEAEAFF.